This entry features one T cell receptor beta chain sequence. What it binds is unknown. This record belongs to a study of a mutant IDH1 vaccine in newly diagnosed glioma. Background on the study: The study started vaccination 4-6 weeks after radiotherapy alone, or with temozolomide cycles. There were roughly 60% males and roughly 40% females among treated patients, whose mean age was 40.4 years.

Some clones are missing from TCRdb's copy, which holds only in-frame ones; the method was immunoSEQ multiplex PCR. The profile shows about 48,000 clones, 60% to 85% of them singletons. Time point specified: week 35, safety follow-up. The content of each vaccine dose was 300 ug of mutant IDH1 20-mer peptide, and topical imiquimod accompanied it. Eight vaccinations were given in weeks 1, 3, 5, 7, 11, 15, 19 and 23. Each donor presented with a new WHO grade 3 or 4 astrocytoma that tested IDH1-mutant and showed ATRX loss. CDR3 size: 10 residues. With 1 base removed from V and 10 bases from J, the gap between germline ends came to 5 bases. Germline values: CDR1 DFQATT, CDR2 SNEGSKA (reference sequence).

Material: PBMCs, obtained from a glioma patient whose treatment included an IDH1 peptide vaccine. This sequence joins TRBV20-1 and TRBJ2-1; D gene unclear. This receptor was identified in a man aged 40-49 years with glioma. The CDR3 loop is CSARVREQFF. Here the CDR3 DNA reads TGCAGTGCTAGAGTCCGAGAGCAGTTCTTC.